The 5 T cell receptor beta chains below come from one sample, sequenced in a study of T cell responses to AZD1222 COVID-19 vaccine. Assay: immunoSEQ multiplex PCR; the TCRdb copy retains only in-frame clones and omits some. The table lists about 130,000 clones, more than 80% of them singletons. The material was peripheral blood, obtained on day 0 of AZD1222 vaccination. The receptors derive from an adult in good health.

The rearrangement uses TRBV18 and TRBJ2-4; D is possibly TRBD2 (5 bases). The CDR3 has 15 residues. Germline-derived CDR1 and CDR2 are KGHSH and LQKENI. The V end lost 5 bases, the J end lost 10 bases, and 21 bases lay between the germline ends. The CDR3 spells CASSWTLGSEGIQYF. The CDR3 DNA follows: TGTGCCAGCTCATGGACCCTGGGGTCTGAGGGAATTCAGTACTTC. The full variable domain, completed using reference TRBV18 and TRBJ2-4, is NAGVMQNPRHLVRRRGQEARLRCSPMKGHSHVYWYRQLPEEGLKFMVYLQKENIIDESGMPKERFSAEFPKEGPSILRIQQVVRGDSAAYFCASSWTLGSEGIQYFGAGTRLSVL.

The rearrangement joins TRBV7-2 to TRBJ1-1; 7 bases map to TRBD1. The CDR3 contains 15 residues. In germline, CDR1 is SGHTA, CDR2 FQGNSA. The V segment lost 2 bases and the J segment 4 bases; nucleotides outside the gene matches: 7. CDR3 loop: CASSLSTGSATEAFF. DNA for the CDR3: TGTGCCAGCAGCTTATCGACAGGGTCTGCCACTGAAGCTTTCTTT. The full variable domain, rest sourced from reference TRBV7-2 and TRBJ1-1, is GAGVSQSPSNKVTEKGKDVELRCDPISGHTALYWYRQSLGQGLEFLIYFQGNSAPDKSGLPSDRFSAERTGGSVSTLTIQRTQQEDSAVYLCASSLSTGSATEAFFGQGTRLTVV.

The chain combines TRBV3-1 (or the pseudogene TRBV3-2) with TRBJ2-7; no clear D. Germline CDR1 is LGHDT and CDR2 is YNNKEL (reference sequence). CDR3 length equals 15 residues. Trimming removed 1 base at V and 2 bases at J, with 12 bases between. DNA of the CDR3: TGTGCCAGCAGCCAAGGATTTATCGCTACCTACGAGCAGTACTTC. It specifies CASSQGFIATYEQYF.

The chain recombines TRBV7-9 with TRBJ2-3; a weak D match, TRBD1 (5 bases). CDR1 and CDR2 (germline): SEHNR, FQNEAQ (reference sequence). This CDR3 comprises 15 residues. V lost 2 bases, J lost 5 bases, and 14 bases lay in between. CDR3 bases: TGTGCCAGCAGCTTATCGACAGCGTGGGGAGATACGCAGTATTTT. Translated, it gives CASSLSTAWGDTQYF.

The genes are TRBV9 and TRBJ2-1; D is possibly TRBD2 (6 bases). CDR1 SGDLS and CDR2 YYNGEE come from the germline V gene. The CDR3 length is 16 residues. V was clipped by 7 bases and J by 0 bases, with 17 bases between them. Here the CDR3 DNA reads TGTGCCAGCTCCGAGGGGCGGGGCAGCTCCTACAATGAGCAGTTCTTC. Its translation is CASSEGRGSSYNEQFF.